Listed here are 9 T cell receptor beta chains from one sample, sequenced in a study of blood T cell repertoires in COVID-19. Sequencing was performed with immunoSEQ multiplex PCR; in TCRdb, only in-frame clones are kept and a portion is missing. The data contain 150,000 to 200,000 clones, 88% of them singletons. The sample taken for sequencing was peripheral blood. The receptors here all came from a man aged 60 to 75 with acute or convalescent COVID-19.

J is TRBJ2-1 and V is TRBV4-2, with D perhaps matching TRBD2 (6 bases). CDR1 and CDR2 from the germline V gene are LGHNA and YNFKEQ. Trimming stripped 1 base from V and 4 bases from J, with 20 bases between. There are 18 residues in the CDR3. The CDR3 region is CASSQGEVGGNFYNEQFF. The DNA of the CDR3 is TGTGCCAGCAGCCAAGGGGAAGTTGGGGGGAATTTTTACAATGAGCAGTTCTTC.

The rearrangement uses TRBV5-1 and TRBJ1-1; D remains unclear. The CDR3 is 14 residues long. Trimming cost V 4 bases and J 0 bases, with 10 bases left between them. The germline V gene has CDR1 SGHRS and CDR2 YFSETQ. As DNA, the CDR3 is TGCGCCAGCAGCCAGGTCAAGTTGAACACTGAAGCTTTCTTT. Its protein product is CASSQVKLNTEAFF. The full variable domain, in which reference TRBV5-1 and TRBJ1-1 provide the parts outside the CDR3, is KAGVTQTPRYLIKTRGQQVTLSCSPISGHRSVSWYQQTPGQGLQFLFEYFSETQRNKGNFPGRFSGRQFSNSRSEMNVSTLELGDSALYLCASSQVKLNTEAFFGQGTRLTVV.

The rearrangement links TRBV3-1 (or the pseudogene TRBV3-2) to TRBJ1-2; 10 positions agree with TRBD1. This CDR3 spans 13 amino acids. After removal of 5 bases from V and 5 bases from J, the junction contained 2 bases not matched to a gene. CDR1 LGHDT and CDR2 YNNKEL come from the germline V gene (reference sequence). For the CDR3, the DNA is TGTGCCAGCAGCAGACAGGGGGCTTATGGCTACACCTTC. Translation gives CASSRQGAYGYTF.

The V and J genes are TRBV24-1 and TRBJ2-2; 8 bases line up with TRBD2. Per the germline V gene, CDR1 is KGHDR and CDR2 is SFDVKD. Trimming took 0 bases from V and 2 from J; bases not matched to a gene: 10. The CDR3 has 19 amino acids. CDR3 amino acids: CATSDLLGRGAENTGELFF. As DNA, the CDR3 is TGTGCCACCAGTGATTTGCTGGGGCGGGGGGCAGAAAACACCGGGGAGCTGTTTTTT.

The chain has TRBV3-1 (or the pseudogene TRBV3-2) and TRBJ1-2; 10 positions agree with TRBD1. The length of the CDR3 is 14 residues. Germline V CDR1 and CDR2: LGHDT, YNNKEL (reference sequence). J was trimmed by 4 bases and V by 4 bases; bases with no gene match: 3. The CDR3 loop reads CASSPWDRGYGYTF. CDR3 DNA sequence: TGTGCCAGCAGCCCCTGGGACAGGGGCTATGGCTACACCTTC.

V and J are TRBV10-2 and TRBJ1-1, with D hard to call. The CDR3 is 16 residues long. Germline loops: CDR1 WSHSY, CDR2 SAAADI. Deletions cut 4 bases from V and 4 bases from J, with 19 bases between. In DNA form, the CDR3 reads TGCGCCAGCAGTGCCGGGAAAAGGGTGTTGGGCACTGAAGCTTTCTTT. Protein product: CASSAGKRVLGTEAFF.

The chain links TRBV7-3 to TRBJ2-6, with a tentative D call TRBD1 (6 bases). This CDR3 comprises 16 residues. From germline, CDR1 is SGHTA and CDR2 FQGTGA. The V and J ends lost 5 bases and 1 base respectively, with 12 bases between them. CDR3 nucleotides: TGTGCCAGCAGCCGGGACACGGTTTCTGGGGCCAACGTCCTGACTTTC. This translates into CASSRDTVSGANVLTF.

J is TRBJ1-2 and V is TRBV27, with TRBD1 identical over 8 bases. Germline lookup yields CDR1 MNHEY and CDR2 SMNVEV (reference sequence). The CDR3 sequence is 13 residues long. V dropped 5 bases and J dropped 6; count of bases not matched to a gene: 5. CDR3 residues: CASSGQGAHGYTF. Written as DNA, the CDR3 is TGTGCCAGCAGTGGTCAGGGGGCGCATGGCTACACCTTC.

This clone showed up just once. The chain carries TRBV7-2 and TRBJ2-7; a possible D gene is TRBD2 (5 bases). There are 14 residues in the CDR3. Trimming took off 1 base at V and 3 bases at J, with 10 bases between the two ends. Germline-derived CDR1 and CDR2 are SGHTA and FQGNSA. This chain's CDR3 is CASSLEPGNYEQYF. The CDR3 DNA reads TGTGCCAGCAGCTTAGAACCGGGGAACTACGAGCAGTACTTC.